The entry below describes one T cell receptor beta chain. What it binds is unknown. V was trimmed by 5 bases and J by 1 base, leaving 16 bases between them. The CDR3 length is 16 residues. CDR1 is LNHDA and CDR2 is SQIVND in the germline V gene (reference sequence). Histologic diagnosis was independently verified by two lung pathologists. This entry comes from a study of immune evolution from preneoplasia to lung adenocarcinoma. Study-level results: Top clone frequencies peaked in normal lung, apparently declining through invasive adenocarcinoma. Later-stage lesions appeared to have more T cells, more diversity, less clonality.

Here immunoSEQ multiplex PCR was the method, and the copy in TCRdb shows in-frame clones only, minus some. The sample holds around 40,000 clones, roughly four fifths seen once. Sequenced input: FFPE invasive lung adenocarcinoma tissue. This chain joins TRBV19 and TRBJ2-3; weak D call: TRBD1 (6 bases). The receptor comes from a person between 55 and 69 years old with lung adenocarcinoma. The CDR3 loop reads CASSGVTGRGTDTQYF. The CDR3 nucleotides are TGTGCCAGTAGTGGGGTTACAGGGAGAGGCACAGATACGCAGTATTTT.